This T cell receptor (beta chain) was identified during a study of regulatory T cells in long-lasting Graves disease. Study-wide points: Favored gene segments in persistent disease were TRBV28, TRBJ1-2 and TRBJ2-5.

Documented time point: persistent/refractory GD, antithyroid drugs over 5 years with positive TRAb. Extracted RNA from PBMCs served as the source of the TCR library. Through Arm-PCR of CDR3 regions and iRepertoire HTBI primers, TCR beta libraries were built. In the authors' methods: Identification of gene segments yielded some 60 TRBV and about 14 TRBJ across samples. TCRdb used MiXCR to reprocess the multiplex PCR reads, holding one entry per CDR3 protein. The V and J calls follow TCRdb's processing rather than the paper's. The repertoire holds hundreds of thousands of distinct CDR3 sequences, with less than 25% as singletons. This clonotype was picked up many times. The antigen is unknown. CDR1 and CDR2 from the germline V gene are PRHDT and FYEKMQ (reference sequence). This CDR3 comprises 14 residues. Trimming left V 4 bases short and J 5 bases short, with 14 bases between.

Here the sequenced sample was peripheral blood mononuclear cells (PBMCs), taken when the disease was refractory, from a patient treated with antithyroid drugs. The clonotype was recovered from a female donor with Graves disease. The genes are TRBV13 and TRBJ2-5, with D maybe TRBD2 (5 bases). The CDR3 bases are TGTGCCAGCAGCTCAAGGACTTTGGCGGAGACCCAGTACTTC. This codes for CASSSRTLAETQYF.